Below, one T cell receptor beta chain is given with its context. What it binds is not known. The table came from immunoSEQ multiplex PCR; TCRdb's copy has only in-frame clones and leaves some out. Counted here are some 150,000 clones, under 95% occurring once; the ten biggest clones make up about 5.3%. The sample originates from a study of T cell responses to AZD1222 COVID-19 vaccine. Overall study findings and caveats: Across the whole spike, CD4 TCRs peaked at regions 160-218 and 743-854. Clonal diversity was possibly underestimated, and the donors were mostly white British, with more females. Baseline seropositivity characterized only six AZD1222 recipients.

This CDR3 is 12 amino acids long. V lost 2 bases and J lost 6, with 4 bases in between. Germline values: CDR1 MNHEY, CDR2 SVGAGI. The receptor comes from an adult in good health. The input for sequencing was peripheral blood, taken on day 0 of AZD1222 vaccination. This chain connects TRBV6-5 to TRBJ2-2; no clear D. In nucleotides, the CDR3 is TGTGCCAGCAGTTACGGTGCCGGGGAGCTGTTTTTT. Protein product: CASSYGAGELFF.